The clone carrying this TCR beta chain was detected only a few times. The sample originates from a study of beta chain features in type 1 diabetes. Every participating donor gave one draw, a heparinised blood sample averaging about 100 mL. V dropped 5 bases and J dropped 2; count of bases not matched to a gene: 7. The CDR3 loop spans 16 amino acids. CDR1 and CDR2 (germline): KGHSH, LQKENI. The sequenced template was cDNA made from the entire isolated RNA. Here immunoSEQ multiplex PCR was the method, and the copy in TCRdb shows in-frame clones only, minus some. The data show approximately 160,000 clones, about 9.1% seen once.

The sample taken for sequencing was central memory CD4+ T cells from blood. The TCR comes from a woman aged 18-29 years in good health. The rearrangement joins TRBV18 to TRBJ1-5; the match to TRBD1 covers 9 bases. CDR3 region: CASSTGDRVGNQPQHF. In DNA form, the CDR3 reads TGTGCCAGCTCAACGGGGGACAGGGTGGGCAATCAGCCCCAGCATTTT.